These 22 T cell receptor beta chains were all obtained from the same sample, sequenced in a study of blood T cell repertoires in COVID-19. Using immunoSEQ multiplex PCR, the repertoire was profiled, and TCRdb retains in-frame clones only, with some absent. The repertoire has 88,000 or so clones, roughly 77% of them found once; the top ten carry roughly 24%. Sequenced input: peripheral blood. These receptors came from a human donor in a cohort sampled during active COVID-19.

This clone was counted at least ten times. The rearrangement joins TRBV6-5 to TRBJ2-1; 9 nucleotides align to TRBD2. The CDR3 consists of 14 residues. Germline values: CDR1 MNHEY, CDR2 SVGAGI. CDR3: CASMGREGRDEQFF. The CDR3 DNA sequence: TGTGCTTCGATGGGGCGGGAGGGCCGCGATGAGCAGTTCTTC.

The gene calls are TRBV14 and TRBJ2-1; D gene unclear. Trimming left V 0 bases short and J 12 bases short, with 12 bases between. The CDR3 extends over 13 amino acids. CDR1 is SGHDN, CDR2 FVKESK, per germline. CDR3 sequence: CASSQEVALGQFF. The CDR3 nucleotides are TGTGCCAGCAGCCAAGAGGTAGCCCTTGGGCAGTTCTTC.

This clone was recorded once. The chain couples TRBV2 to TRBJ2-5, with 7 bases matching TRBD1. Germline CDR1 is SNHLY and CDR2 is FYNNEI. The CDR3 extends over 15 amino acids. J was trimmed by 2 bases and V by 5 bases; bases with no gene match: 8. For the CDR3, the DNA is TGTGCCAGCAGTATCTCCCGGGACAGACAAGAGACCCAGTACTTC. Protein: CASSISRDRQETQYF.

The chain carries TRBV29-1 and TRBJ2-3; TRBD2 might be the D (9 bases). Germline CDR1 reads SQVTM; CDR2 reads ANQGSEA. V was shortened by 6 bases and J by 6 bases, with 25 bases between the two germline ends. This CDR3 spans 16 amino acids. The CDR3 sequence is CSVRPSASGTGDTQYF. The DNA of the CDR3 is TGCAGCGTCAGACCATCGGCTAGCGGGACAGGTGATACGCAGTATTTT.

The chain uses TRBV7-8 and TRBJ2-7, with TRBD1 matching over 10 bases. The germline gives CDR1 SGHVS, CDR2 FQNEAQ. This CDR3 spans 14 amino acids. Trimming cost V 5 bases and J 4 bases; bases outside gene matches: 5. DNA for the CDR3: TGTGCCAGCAGCCTGGACAGGGGGTTTTACGAGCAGTACTTC. Translating it yields CASSLDRGFYEQYF.

The chain uses TRBV28 and TRBJ2-1; the match to TRBD2 covers 10 bases. CDR3 length: 15 residues. Germline-derived CDR1 and CDR2 are MDHEN and SYDVKM. After removal of 6 bases from V and 2 bases from J, the junction contained 4 bases not matched to a gene. The CDR3 DNA sequence: TGTGCCAGCAGGGATAGCGGGAGGCCCTACAATGAGCAGTTCTTC. Translating it yields CASRDSGRPYNEQFF.

The gene calls are TRBV29-1 and TRBJ1-1; the match to TRBD1 covers 11 bases. Losses at the gene ends were 3 bases for V and 8 bases for J; bases not matched to a gene: 5. The CDR3 runs 13 residues. Germline CDR1 and CDR2: SQVTM and ANQGSEA. CDR3 coding DNA: TGCAGCGTTGATGGGACAGGGGGTAGGGAAGCTTTCTTT. Translating it yields CSVDGTGGREAFF.

This rearrangement joins TRBV30 to TRBJ2-3; 10 positions agree with TRBD2. The CDR3 has 15 residues. The V and J ends lost 5 bases and 5 bases, in that order; junction bases with no gene match: 10. The germline V gene encodes CDR1 GTSNPN and CDR2 SVGIG (reference sequence). CDR3 amino acids: CAWDLSGRALDTQYF. The CDR3 region has the DNA TGTGCCTGGGACCTCAGCGGGAGGGCCTTAGATACGCAGTATTTT.

This chain joins TRBV7-3 and TRBJ1-2; 9 bases are a match to TRBD1. The V gene's germline CDR1 is SGHTA and CDR2 FQGTGA. The trim removed 5 bases at V and 7 bases at J, leaving 5 bases unmatched. This CDR3 has 13 residues. Here the CDR3 reads CASSQQGAAGYTF. The DNA of the CDR3 is TGTGCCAGCAGCCAACAGGGGGCGGCTGGCTACACCTTC.

This clone has just a few counts. CDR3 protein: CASSRTSFPHEQYF. The CDR3 region has the DNA TGTGCCAGCTCACGGACTAGCTTTCCCCACGAGCAGTACTTC. This chain joins TRBV18 and TRBJ2-7; 8 bases align to TRBD2. Per germline, CDR1 KGHSH and CDR2 LQKENI. CDR3 length equals 14 residues. Trimming at V came to 4 bases and at J to 5 bases, leaving 7 bases not matched to a gene.

The gene calls are TRBV5-8 and TRBJ2-5, with 10 bases identical to TRBD1. V shed 4 bases, J shed 5 bases, and the junction held 8 bases outside the gene matches. Germline-derived CDR1 and CDR2 are SGHTS and YDEGEE. This CDR3 comprises 15 residues. This chain's CDR3 is CASSPRTGGSETQYF. The DNA of the CDR3 is TGTGCCAGCAGCCCCCGGACAGGGGGATCGGAGACCCAGTACTTC.

This chain joins TRBV7-9 and TRBJ2-7; a possible D gene is TRBD2 (6 bases). The CDR3 is 14 residues long. V gave up 1 base and J gave up 3 bases, with 10 bases separating them. CDR1 and CDR2 (germline): SEHNR, FQNEAQ (reference sequence). CDR3 sequence reads: CASSLGGNNYEQYF. Written as DNA, the CDR3 is TGTGCCAGCAGCTTAGGCGGGAATAACTACGAGCAGTACTTC.

In regard to this clone: Other DNA sequences in the sample encode the same CDR3. The rearrangement uses TRBV7-8 and TRBJ2-3; TRBD2 matches 9 bases. The germline gives CDR1 SGHVS, CDR2 FQNEAQ. V lost 5 bases and J lost 3; bases outside the gene matches: 3. This CDR3 is 14 amino acids long. In nucleotides, the CDR3 is TGTGCCAGCAGCGGTACTAGCGGGACAGATACGCAGTATTTT. It yields the protein CASSGTSGTDTQYF.

The CDR3 reads CASSFPLVLSGYTF. Here the CDR3 DNA reads TGTGCCAGCAGCTTTCCTCTGGTTTTGAGTGGCTACACCTTC. The chain combines TRBV7-2 with TRBJ1-2; D gene unclear. The CDR3 loop spans 14 amino acids. V was clipped by 3 bases and J by 7 bases, with 15 bases between them. Germline lookup yields CDR1 SGHTA and CDR2 FQGNSA.

This clone was recorded once. V usage is TRBV3-1 (or the pseudogene TRBV3-2) and J usage is TRBJ1-6; no clear D. This CDR3 is 16 amino acids long. The germline V and J ends were trimmed by 0 bases and 0 bases, with 6 bases remaining between them. Germline V gene lookup returns CDR1 LGHDT and CDR2 YNNKEL (reference sequence). The CDR3 DNA is TGTGCCAGCAGCCAAGAGTTGAGCTCCTATAATTCACCCCTCCACTTT. This gives the protein CASSQELSSYNSPLHF.

The chain uses TRBV6-2 or TRBV6-3 and TRBJ2-5; TRBD1 is a possible D gene (5 bases). Trimming took off 6 bases at V and 2 bases at J, with 10 bases between the two ends. CDR1 and CDR2 from the germline V gene are MNHEY and SVGEGT. This CDR3 spans 13 amino acids. The CDR3 protein is CASSLGLQETQYF. CDR3 DNA sequence: TGTGCCAGCAGCCTGGGGCTACAAGAGACCCAGTACTTC.

The CDR3 loop reads CASSLARAETQYF. The CDR3, as DNA: TGTGCCAGCAGTTTAGCCAGGGCAGAGACCCAGTACTTC. The V and J genes are TRBV12-3 or TRBV12-4 and TRBJ2-5, with D possibly matching TRBD1 (5 bases). The CDR3 covers 13 residues. V lost 0 bases to trimming and J lost 4 bases, with 6 bases between them.

This sequence joins TRBV4-1 and TRBJ2-7, with D possibly matching TRBD1 (5 bases). Trimming cost V 4 bases and J 0 bases, with 7 bases left between them. This CDR3 contains 13 residues. CDR1 is MGHRA and CDR2 is YSYEKL in the germline V gene. CDR3 loop: CASSRDSSYEQYF. The CDR3 DNA reads as TGCGCCAGCAGCCGTGACAGCTCCTACGAGCAGTACTTC.

The V and J genes are TRBV5-1 and TRBJ1-2; 11 bases are a match to TRBD1. Germline CDR1 reads SGHRS; CDR2 reads YFSETQ. CDR3 size: 13 residues. Trimming at V came to 4 bases and at J to 10 bases, leaving 6 bases not matched to a gene. As DNA, the CDR3 is TGCGCCAGCAGCATAGGACAGGGGGCAGACTACACCTTC. It codes for CASSIGQGADYTF.

Only one count was recorded for this clone. V usage is TRBV11-2 and J usage is TRBJ2-1, with 11 bases matching TRBD2. CDR1 and CDR2 (germline): SGHAT, FQNNGV. The CDR3 is 14 residues long. Trimming took 5 bases from V and 9 from J; bases not matched to a gene: 6. CDR3 bases: TGTGCCAGCAGCCCTAGCGGGAGGCAGGGTGAGCAGTTCTTC. Protein product: CASSPSGRQGEQFF.

This chain connects TRBV6-6 to TRBJ1-1, with 10 bases lining up with TRBD1. This CDR3 is built from 13 residues. The V gene's germline CDR1 is MNHNY and CDR2 SVGAGI (reference sequence). Germline trimming cut 10 bases from V and 6 bases from J; bases unmatched to any gene: 8. CDR3 protein: CATTGTGVSEAFF. The CDR3, as DNA: TGTGCCACAACCGGGACAGGGGTTTCTGAAGCTTTCTTT.

This clone was recorded a few times. The chain couples TRBV4-3 to TRBJ2-2; D is uncertain. This CDR3 contains 14 residues. Germline CDR1 reads LGHNA; CDR2 reads YSLEER. The V and J ends lost 1 base and 2 bases respectively, with 5 bases between them. In DNA, the CDR3 is TGCGCCAGCAGCCAAGGGCCAAACACCGGGGAGCTGTTTTTT. It specifies CASSQGPNTGELFF.